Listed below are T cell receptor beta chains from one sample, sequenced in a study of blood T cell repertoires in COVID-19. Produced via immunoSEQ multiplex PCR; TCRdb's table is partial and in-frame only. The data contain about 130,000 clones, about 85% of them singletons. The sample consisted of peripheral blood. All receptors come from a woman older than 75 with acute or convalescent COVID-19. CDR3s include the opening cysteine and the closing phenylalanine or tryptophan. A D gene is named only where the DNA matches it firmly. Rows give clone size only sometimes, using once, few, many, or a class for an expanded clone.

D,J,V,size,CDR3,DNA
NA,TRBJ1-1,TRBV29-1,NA,CSARGQLNTEAFF,TGCAGCGCCAGAGGACAGTTGAACACTGAAGCTTTCTTT
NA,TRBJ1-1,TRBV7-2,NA,CASSLTGVVTEAFF,TGTGCCAGCAGCTTAACGGGGGTCGTAACTGAAGCTTTCTTT
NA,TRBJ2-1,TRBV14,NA,CASSQDYRAISYNEQFF,TGTGCCAGCAGCCAAGATTACAGGGCCATCTCCTACAATGAGCAGTTCTTC
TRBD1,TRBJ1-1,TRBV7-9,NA,CASSSVGTVNVAEAFF,TGTGCCAGCAGCTCGGTAGGGACAGTGAACGTGGCTGAAGCTTTCTTT
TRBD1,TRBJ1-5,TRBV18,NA,CASSPGQSNQPQHF,TGTGCCAGCTCACCGGGACAGAGCAATCAGCCCCAGCATTTT
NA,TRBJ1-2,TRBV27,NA,CASSLRGATNYGYTF,TGTGCCAGCAGCCTTCGGGGGGCTACTAACTATGGCTACACCTTC
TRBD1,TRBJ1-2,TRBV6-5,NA,CASSLQDRGNYGYTF,TGTGCCAGCAGTTTACAGGACAGGGGAAACTATGGCTACACCTTC
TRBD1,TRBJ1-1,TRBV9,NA,CASSPDRARTEAFF,TGTGCCAGCAGCCCGGACAGGGCGAGAACTGAAGCTTTCTTT
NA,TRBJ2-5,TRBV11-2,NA,CASSLVVEARQETQYF,TGTGCCAGCAGCTTAGTCGTTGAAGCCAGGCAAGAGACCCAGTACTTC
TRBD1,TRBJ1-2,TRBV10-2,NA,CASSEPGQAVGYTF,TGCGCCAGCAGTGAGCCAGGACAGGCGGTTGGCTACACCTTC
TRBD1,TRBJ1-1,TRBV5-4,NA,CASSGDSALDTEAFF,TGTGCCAGCAGCGGGGACAGCGCTCTTGACACTGAAGCTTTCTTT
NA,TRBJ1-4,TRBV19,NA,CASNPPRTPEKLFF,TGTGCCAGTAACCCCCCCCGTACACCTGAAAAACTGTTTTTT
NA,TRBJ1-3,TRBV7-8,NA,CASSLVTRGNTIYF,TGTGCCAGCAGCTTAGTAACCAGAGGAAACACCATATATTTT
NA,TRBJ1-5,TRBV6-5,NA,CASTRTEIDQPQHF,TGTGCCAGCACCCGGACAGAGATTGATCAGCCCCAGCATTTT
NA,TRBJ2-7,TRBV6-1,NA,CASSEFANSYEQYF,TGTGCCAGCAGTGAATTCGCTAACTCCTACGAGCAGTACTTC
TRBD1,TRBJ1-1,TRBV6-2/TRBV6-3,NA,CASSRSGGETEAFF,TGTGCCAGCAGTCGATCAGGGGGAGAAACTGAAGCTTTCTTT
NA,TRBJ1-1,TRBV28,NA,CASKRFFNTEAFF,TGTGCCAGCAAGCGATTCTTTAACACTGAAGCTTTCTTT
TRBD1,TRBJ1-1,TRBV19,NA,CASSDGQGNTEAFF,TGTGCCAGTAGTGACGGACAGGGGAATACTGAAGCTTTCTTT
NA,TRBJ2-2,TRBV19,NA,CASSPRVRPGELFF,TGTGCCAGTAGTCCGCGGGTACGTCCCGGGGAGCTGTTTTTT
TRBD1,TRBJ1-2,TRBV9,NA,CASSALHTGEDGYTF,TGTGCCAGCAGCGCACTTCACACAGGGGAGGACGGCTACACCTTC
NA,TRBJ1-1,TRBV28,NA,CASSGYRAATEAFF,TGTGCCAGCAGTGGATACAGGGCCGCCACTGAAGCTTTCTTT
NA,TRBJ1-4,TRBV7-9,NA,CASRFTTGGEKLFF,TGTGCCAGCAGATTCACGACAGGCGGGGAAAAACTGTTTTTT
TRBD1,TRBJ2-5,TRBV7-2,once,CASNWRGQGAQETQYF,TGTGCCAGCAACTGGCGAGGACAGGGAGCCCAAGAGACCCAGTACTTC
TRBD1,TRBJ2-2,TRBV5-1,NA,CASSSGQPTGELFF,TGCGCCAGCAGCTCGGGACAGCCCACCGGGGAGCTGTTTTTT
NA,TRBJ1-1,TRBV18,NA,CASSRQVNTEAFF,TGTGCCAGCTCACGACAGGTGAACACTGAAGCTTTCTTT
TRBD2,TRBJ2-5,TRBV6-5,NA,CASSPAGEKETQYF,TGTGCCAGCAGTCCCGCGGGGGAAAAAGAGACCCAGTACTTC
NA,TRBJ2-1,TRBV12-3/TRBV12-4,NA,CASSLALGYEQFF,TGTGCCAGCAGTTTAGCGCTCGGGTATGAGCAGTTCTTC
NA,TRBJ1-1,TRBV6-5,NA,CASRKSSGVYTEAFF,TGTGCCAGCAGGAAATCCTCCGGAGTTTACACTGAAGCTTTCTTT
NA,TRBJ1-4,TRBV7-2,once,CASTPSLATNEKLFF,TGTGCCAGCACCCCGTCCCTTGCAACTAATGAAAAACTGTTTTTT
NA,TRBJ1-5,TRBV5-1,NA,CASSSGQLDQPQHF,TGCGCCAGCAGCTCCGGACAGCTAGATCAGCCCCAGCATTTT
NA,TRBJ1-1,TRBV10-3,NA,CAISETRAENTEAFF,TGTGCCATCAGTGAGACTCGCGCGGAGAACACTGAAGCTTTCTTT
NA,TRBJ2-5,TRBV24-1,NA,CATSGEEETQYF,TGTGCCACCAGTGGCGAGGAAGAGACCCAGTACTTC
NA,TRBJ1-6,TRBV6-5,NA,CASSYAGTVNSPLHF,TGTGCCAGCAGTTACGCCGGGACTGTTAACTCACCCCTCCACTTT
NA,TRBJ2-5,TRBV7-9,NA,CASSLGVGRGETQYF,TGTGCCAGCAGCTTAGGAGTTGGTAGGGGAGAGACCCAGTACTTC
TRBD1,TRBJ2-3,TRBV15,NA,CATSRKGAEADTQYF,TGTGCCACCAGCCGAAAGGGGGCCGAGGCAGATACGCAGTATTTT
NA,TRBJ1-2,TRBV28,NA,CASSLNNRVYGYTF,TGTGCCAGCAGTTTGAATAACAGGGTCTATGGCTACACCTTC
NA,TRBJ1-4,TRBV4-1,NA,CASSQEDSPLEKLFF,TGCGCCAGCAGCCAAGAGGACAGCCCTTTGGAAAAACTGTTTTTT
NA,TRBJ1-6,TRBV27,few,CASSLVAGQSPLHF,TGTGCCAGCAGTTTAGTTGCGGGGCAATCACCCCTCCACTTT
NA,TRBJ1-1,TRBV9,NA,CASSVTGNTEAFF,TGTGCCAGCAGCGTAACAGGGAACACTGAAGCTTTCTTT
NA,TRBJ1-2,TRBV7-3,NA,CASSLTGAGDGYTF,TGTGCCAGCAGCTTAACGGGGGCCGGAGATGGCTACACCTTC
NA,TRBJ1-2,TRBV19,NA,CATSQGILGYTF,TGTGCCACTAGTCAGGGAATTCTCGGCTACACCTTC
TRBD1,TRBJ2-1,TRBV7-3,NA,CASSLTLRGQGEQFF,TGTGCCAGCAGCTTAACACTCAGGGGGCAGGGGGAGCAGTTCTTC
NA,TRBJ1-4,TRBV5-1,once,CASSSGDTTNEKLFF,TGCGCCAGCAGTTCAGGGGATACAACTAATGAAAAACTGTTTTTT